Following are 24 T cell receptor beta chains from one sample sequenced in a study of cytomegalovirus exposure and HLA in healthy donors. PCR amplification relied on 60 Vbeta primers (plus 13 Jbeta primers). The method was immunoSEQ multiplex PCR; TCRdb's version includes in-frame clones alone and lacks a portion of them. The table shows 110,000 or so clones, with about 64% occurring only once. Sequenced input: PBMCs. The origin of the receptors is a man aged 18 to 35 in good health and CMV-seropositive.

The chain couples TRBV7-9 to TRBJ1-1; 12 bases fit TRBD1. CDR1 is SEHNR and CDR2 is FQNEAQ in the germline V gene (reference sequence). J lost 7 bases, V lost 4 bases, and 7 bases had no gene match. CDR3 size: 15 residues. The CDR3 loop reads CASSSGTGGKGEAFF. The DNA of the CDR3 is TGTGCCAGCAGCTCCGGGACAGGGGGCAAGGGTGAAGCTTTCTTT. Full variable domain (remainder filled in from reference TRBV7-9 and TRBJ1-1): DTGVSQNPRHKITKRGQNVTFRCDPISEHNRLYWYRQTLGQGPEFLTYFQNEAQLEKSRLLSDRFSAERPKGSFSTLEIQRTEQGDSAMYLCASSSGTGGKGEAFFGQGTRLTVV.

The rearrangement uses TRBV9 and TRBJ1-6; TRBD1 is a possible D gene (6 bases). CDR3 length: 13 amino acids. V lost 3 bases, J lost 13 bases, and 14 bases lay in between. Germline assignment: CDR1 SGDLS and CDR2 YYNGEE. CDR3 nucleotides: TGTGCCAGCAGCGGACCGGGGGGGGGCCCCCTCCACTTT. It encodes CASSGPGGGPLHF.

The chain couples TRBV7-9 to TRBJ1-5; the D gene is possibly TRBD1 (5 bases). Germline V CDR1 and CDR2: SEHNR, FQNEAQ (reference sequence). The CDR3 spans 15 residues. V was cut by 2 bases and J by 0 bases, with 8 bases left in between. The CDR3 nucleotides are TGTGCCAGCAGCTTATCAGGGTATAGCAATCAGCCCCAGCATTTT. Amino acids: CASSLSGYSNQPQHF.

The genes are TRBV10-2 and TRBJ2-7; maybe TRBD2 (5 bases). The CDR3 has 11 residues. CDR1 is WSHSY, CDR2 SAAADI, per germline. Trimming left V 6 bases short and J 7 bases short, with 10 bases between. CDR3 loop: CASSTLEEQYF. The CDR3 nucleotides read TGCGCCAGCAGCACACTAGAAGAGCAGTACTTC.

This chain's CDR3 is CASLTGTGSLNEQFF. As DNA, the CDR3 is TGTGCCAGCCTTACCGGGACAGGGTCTCTCAATGAGCAGTTCTTC. This rearrangement joins TRBV7-9 to TRBJ2-1, with 9 bases identical to TRBD1. The V and J ends lost 8 bases and 6 bases, in that order; junction bases with no gene match: 11. The CDR3 has 15 residues. Germline V gives CDR1 SEHNR, CDR2 FQNEAQ (reference sequence).

The chain joins TRBV7-9 to TRBJ2-1; 7 nucleotides match TRBD1. Per germline, CDR1 SEHNR and CDR2 FQNEAQ (reference sequence). There are 13 residues in the CDR3. V shed 4 bases and J 5 bases; nucleotides not matched to a gene: 2. The CDR3 region has the DNA TGTGCCAGCAGCTCAGGGGGTGACAATGAGCAGTTCTTC. It encodes CASSSGGDNEQFF.

V is TRBV9 and J is TRBJ2-3; D may be TRBD1 (6 bases). CDR3 length: 14 amino acids. CDR1 and CDR2 (germline): SGDLS, YYNGEE. V dropped 0 bases and J dropped 6 bases, with 11 bases sitting between them. The CDR3 sequence is CASSVDQGHDTQYF. CDR3 DNA: TGTGCCAGCAGCGTAGATCAGGGGCATGATACGCAGTATTTT. The full variable domain, with the rest looked up from reference TRBV9 and TRBJ2-3, is DSGVTQTPKHLITATGQRVTLRCSPRSGDLSVYWYQQSLDQGLQFLIQYYNGEERAKGNILERFSAQQFPDLHSELNLSSLELGDSALYFCASSVDQGHDTQYFGPGTRLTVL.

This chain links TRBV6-5 with TRBJ2-3; D call uncertain. The CDR3 totals 13 residues. V dropped 6 bases and J dropped 2 bases, with 9 bases sitting between them. CDR1 and CDR2 from the germline V gene are MNHEY and SVGAGI. In DNA form, the CDR3 reads TGTGCCAGCAGGCAACCTATCACAGATACGCAGTATTTT. This translates into CASRQPITDTQYF.

The chain joins TRBV28 to TRBJ1-3; D not certain. There are 12 residues in the CDR3. Germline lookup yields CDR1 MDHEN and CDR2 SYDVKM. Deletions cut 6 bases from V and 8 bases from J, with 11 bases between. The chain's CDR3 is CASRERGDTIYF. DNA of the CDR3: TGTGCCAGCAGGGAACGAGGAGACACCATATATTTT.

This rearrangement joins TRBV7-3 to TRBJ1-1; D perhaps matches TRBD1 (5 bases). Trimming removed 5 bases at V and 0 bases at J, with 22 bases between. CDR3 length equals 18 residues. CDR1 SGHTA and CDR2 FQGTGA come from the germline V gene. CDR3 protein: CASSPYLPLAGMNTEAFF. CDR3 DNA: TGTGCCAGCAGCCCCTATTTGCCCCTGGCAGGGATGAACACTGAAGCTTTCTTT.

Of note for this clone: Since no conserved phenylalanine or tryptophan closes the CDR3, a read error is the likely cause. V gene TRBV30 combines with J gene TRBJ2-3; 10 nucleotides align to TRBD2. Germline loops: CDR1 GTSNPN, CDR2 SVGIG (reference sequence). This CDR3 region has 17 residues. V lost 0 bases and J lost 0; bases outside the gene matches: 6. Written as DNA, the CDR3 is TGTGCCTGGAGTGTACTTCGGACTAGCGGAAGCACAGATACGCAGTATCTT. Translating it yields CAWSVLRTSGSTDTQYL.

This clone has more than one count but fewer than ten. This chain uses TRBV4-1 with TRBJ2-3, with D perhaps TRBD2 (5 bases). The CDR3 sequence is 13 residues long. CDR1 is MGHRA, CDR2 YSYEKL, per germline. V gave up 3 bases and J gave up 8 bases, with 12 bases separating them. The chain's CDR3 is CASSQVAGGTQYF. DNA for the CDR3: TGCGCCAGCAGCCAGGTAGCTGGAGGTACGCAGTATTTT.

A note on this clone: At one boundary the junction diverges from the germline segment, which might be a read error. The chain joins TRBV10-1 to TRBJ1-6, with D perhaps TRBD1 (6 bases). Per the germline V gene, CDR1 is WNHNN and CDR2 is SYGVQD (reference sequence). The CDR3 has 15 residues. The CDR3 loop reads CVSSEETGFNSPLHF. CDR3 sequence (DNA): TGCGTCAGCAGTGAGGAGACAGGTTTTAATTCACCCCTCCACTTT.

The rearrangement joins TRBV19 to TRBJ2-1, with 12 bases that match TRBD2. CDR3 length: 15 residues. The V gene end was trimmed by 10 bases and the J gene end by 6 bases; junction bases not matched to a gene: 10. CDR1 and CDR2 from the germline V gene are LNHDA and SQIVND (reference sequence). CDR3 sequence (DNA): TGTGCCACCGAACTCACTAGCGGGGGGATCAATGAGCAGTTCTTC. Encoded protein: CATELTSGGINEQFF.

This clone was detected a few times. This chain joins TRBV9 and TRBJ2-5, with D perhaps TRBD2 (5 bases). The CDR3 runs 14 residues. V lost 3 bases and J 1 base, leaving 10 bases between the germline ends. Germline V CDR1 and CDR2: SGDLS, YYNGEE. The CDR3: CASSDSLVQETQYF. CDR3 nucleotide sequence: TGTGCCAGCAGCGACTCACTAGTCCAAGAGACCCAGTACTTC.

This clone appeared a few times. This sequence joins TRBV5-6 and TRBJ2-3; 7 bases are shared with TRBD1. After removal of 0 bases from V and 3 bases from J, the junction contained 10 bases not matched to a gene. This CDR3 has 17 amino acids. Germline V CDR1 and CDR2: SGHDT, YYEEEE. Written as DNA, the CDR3 is TGTGCCAGCAGCTTGGCCCCAGGGGGATACCGGACAGATACGCAGTATTTT. Protein: CASSLAPGGYRTDTQYF.

V and J are TRBV14 and TRBJ2-3; no clear D. V was pared by 9 bases and J by 3 bases, with 7 bases between. Germline V CDR1 and CDR2: SGHDN, FVKESK. The CDR3 has 11 residues. The CDR3 DNA sequence: TGTGCCAGTTCCTTTACAGATACGCAGTATTTT. Its translation: CASSFTDTQYF.

The chain recombines TRBV5-1 with TRBJ2-1; a possible D gene is TRBD2 (7 bases). Trimming shortened V by 4 bases and J by 2 bases, and 13 bases separated the two germline ends. Germline V gene sequence: CDR1 SGHRS, CDR2 YFSETQ. This CDR3 comprises 15 residues. Here the CDR3 DNA reads TGCGCCAGCAGCCGCCCGGGGGGCACCTACAATGAGCAGTTCTTC. Protein: CASSRPGGTYNEQFF.

V and J are TRBV2 and TRBJ1-2; 7 bases line up with TRBD1. The CDR3 runs to 18 residues. CDR1 and CDR2 (germline): SNHLY, FYNNEI. The V segment lost 2 bases and the J segment 4 bases; nucleotides outside the gene matches: 16. CDR3 in amino acids: CASSELIKWTGGSYGYTF. As DNA, the CDR3 is TGTGCCAGCAGTGAATTAATAAAATGGACAGGAGGATCCTATGGCTACACCTTC.

J is TRBJ2-1 and V is TRBV5-1; tentative D call: TRBD2 (5 bases). There are 13 residues in the CDR3. Per the germline V gene, CDR1 is SGHRS and CDR2 is YFSETQ. V was pared by 4 bases and J by 8 bases, with 13 bases between. The CDR3 loop reads CASSPVLGDEQFF. CDR3 DNA: TGCGCCAGCAGCCCGGTTCTCGGGGATGAGCAGTTCTTC.

This chain uses TRBV15 with TRBJ2-7; TRBD2 matches at 13 bases. V lost 0 bases and J lost 7; bases outside the gene matches: 12. The CDR3 length is 18 residues. Per the germline V gene, CDR1 is LNHNV and CDR2 is YYDKDF (reference sequence). CDR3 sequence reads: CATSRDKRTSGGTWEQYF. CDR3 in DNA: TGTGCCACCAGCAGAGATAAAAGGACTAGCGGGGGAACGTGGGAGCAGTACTTC.

The chain has TRBV5-4 and TRBJ1-3; the D is unclear. The CDR3 sequence is 17 residues long. Per germline, CDR1 SGHNT and CDR2 YYREEE (reference sequence). Trimming removed 0 bases at V and 0 bases at J, with 13 bases between. The CDR3 region has the DNA TGTGCCAGCAGCTTGGCCGGAGGCGCAACCTCTGGAAACACCATATATTTT. It codes for CASSLAGGATSGNTIYF. The full variable domain, in which reference TRBV5-4 and TRBJ1-3 provide the parts outside the CDR3, is ETGVTQSPTHLIKTRGQQVTLRCSSQSGHNTVSWYQQALGQGPQFIFQYYREEENGRGNFPPRFSGLQFPNYSSELNVNALELDDSALYLCASSLAGGATSGNTIYFGEGSWLTVV.

V gene TRBV7-9 combines with J gene TRBJ2-1, with TRBD1 matching over 9 bases. The CDR3 runs to 16 residues. After removal of 6 bases from V and 6 bases from J, the junction contained 12 bases not matched to a gene. From germline, CDR1 is SEHNR and CDR2 FQNEAQ (reference sequence). The DNA for the CDR3 is TGTGCCAGCAGGGGAGGGACCGGGACAGGGCTCAATGAGCAGTTCTTC. Amino acid sequence: CASRGGTGTGLNEQFF.

This clone was observed a single time. The chain combines TRBV27 with TRBJ2-3, with TRBD1 identical over 10 bases. V shed 5 bases and J 5 bases; nucleotides not matched to a gene: 4. Looked up from germline, CDR1 is MNHEY and CDR2 is SMNVEV (reference sequence). CDR3 length: 14 amino acids. The CDR3 coding sequence is TGTGCCAGCAGTCGACAGGGGGCTCAAGATACGCAGTATTTT. This sequence encodes CASSRQGAQDTQYF.